Sequencing of this TCR beta chain was carried out in a study of T cells after yellow fever vaccination. TCRdb fed the 5' RACE reads into MiXCR, producing one record per CDR3 protein. The sample contains about 200,000 distinct CDR3 sequences, more than 3% of which appear only once. The CDR3 sequence is 16 residues long. Germline V lookup: CDR1 MNHEY, CDR2 SVGAGI. Trimming shortened V by 5 bases and J by 10 bases, and 21 bases separated the two germline ends. The source material was CD4+ T cells sorted from PBMCs, sampled 10 days after the yellow fever booster vaccination. The sequence was collected from a man aged 18 to 30 who received the YFV17D yellow fever vaccine. J is TRBJ1-6 and V is TRBV6-5; no reliable D call. CDR3 sequence: CASSRRATVGGSPLHF. CDR3 nucleotides: TGTGCCAGCAGTAGGAGAGCTACAGTGGGAGGGTCACCCCTCCACTTT.